The clone carrying this T cell receptor (beta chain) appeared a few times. This sample includes further DNA sequences coding for the same CDR3. This record comes from a study of cytomegalovirus exposure and HLA in healthy donors. The PCR had 60 Vbeta and 13 Jbeta primers. Measured with immunoSEQ multiplex PCR; TCRdb has only the in-frame clones, and not every one. The sample consists of about 140,000 clones, about 10% of them appearing once. This receptor was taken from a woman aged 40 to 50 in good health and CMV-seropositive. Sequencing was carried out using PBMCs.

The CDR3 nucleotides are TGTGCCAGCTCACCACCAACTTCACTGAACACTGAAGCTTTCTTT. This sequence encodes CASSPPTSLNTEAFF. The rearrangement joins TRBV18 to TRBJ1-1, with unresolved D. Germline assignment: CDR1 KGHSH and CDR2 LQKENI. V was trimmed by 0 bases and J by 0 bases, leaving 8 bases between them. This CDR3 contains 15 residues.